This T cell receptor beta chain is from a study of blood T cell repertoires in COVID-19. Study summary: Specimens from acute and convalescent COVID-19 originated in the United States, Italy and Spain. Sources were T cells, B-cell-depleted T cells, or PBMCs; the material itself was cDNA or gDNA.

Authors' methods: How many nucleated cells were present was estimated from reference gene primer amplification. Clones were sequenced by immunoSEQ multiplex PCR, and TCRdb holds only the in-frame ones, with some missing. V, J and clone size were drawn from that table, and D and trimming were deduced from the DNA. The sample lists a few hundred thousand clones; around 80% were seen once. Notes on this clone: This CDR3 is also generated by other DNA sequences in the sample.

CDR3 length: 15 residues. CDR1 and CDR2 from the germline V gene are SGHRS and YFSETQ. The V end was cut by 0 bases, the J end by 0 bases, with 9 bases between. The receptor's source is a man aged 35 to 55 who had recovered from COVID-19. The V and J genes are TRBV5-1 and TRBJ1-1, with no clear D. Sequencing was done on a sample of peripheral blood. In DNA, the CDR3 is TGCGCCAGCAGCTTGGGCCAGAACATGAACACTGAAGCTTTCTTT. This sequence encodes CASSLGQNMNTEAFF.